The 5 T cell receptor beta chains in this list originate from one sample, sequenced in a study of cytomegalovirus exposure and HLA in healthy donors. This table comes from immunoSEQ multiplex PCR, and its TCRdb copy is limited to in-frame clones, with some not included. The repertoire holds roughly 260,000 clones, with approximately 90% as singletons. The specimen sequenced was PBMCs. The origin of the receptors is a man younger than 30 in good health and CMV-seronegative.

On this clone: A much larger clone sits a single nucleotide away, making a read error possible. This chain links TRBV7-9 with TRBJ1-1; no definite D call. The germline V and J ends were trimmed by 5 bases and 1 base, with 5 bases remaining between them. The length of the CDR3 is 12 residues. Germline lookup yields CDR1 SEHNR and CDR2 FQNEAQ (reference sequence). CDR3 protein: CASSPENTEAFF. The CDR3, as DNA: TGTGCCAGCAGCCCAGAGAACACTGAAGCTTTCTTT.

The chain links TRBV5-8 to TRBJ2-7, with D perhaps TRBD2 (5 bases). The V end lost 4 bases, the J end lost 2 bases, and 10 bases lay between the germline ends. In germline, CDR1 is SGHTS, CDR2 YDEGEE. CDR3 length: 13 amino acids. CDR3: CASSPREPYEQYF. The CDR3, as DNA: TGTGCCAGCAGCCCACGGGAACCCTACGAGCAGTACTTC.

This sequence joins TRBV28 and TRBJ1-2, with D maybe TRBD1 (5 bases). Trimming removed 4 bases at V and 2 bases at J, with 11 bases between. Looked up from germline, CDR1 is MDHEN and CDR2 is SYDVKM. There are 14 residues in the CDR3. The CDR3 is CASSSLTVNYGYTF. The CDR3 DNA reads as TGTGCCAGCAGTTCCCTGACAGTCAACTATGGCTACACCTTC.

This rearrangement joins TRBV7-8 to TRBJ2-5; the D is unclear. The CDR3 sequence is 11 residues long. Looked up from germline, CDR1 is SGHVS and CDR2 is FQNEAQ. Trimming stripped 4 bases from V and 5 bases from J, with 5 bases between. CDR3 in DNA: TGTGCCAGCAGCTCAGTGGAGACCCAGTACTTC. This sequence encodes CASSSVETQYF.

This clone has only a few counts. This chain connects TRBV4-1 to TRBJ2-7; 7 positions agree with TRBD1. CDR1 MGHRA and CDR2 YSYEKL come from the germline V gene. CDR3 length equals 17 residues. J lost 5 bases, V lost 3 bases, and 16 bases had no gene match. As DNA, the CDR3 is TGCGCCAGCAGCCAGCCTTCTGGGCAGGGGGTGCCCCACGAGCAGTACTTC. Residues: CASSQPSGQGVPHEQYF.